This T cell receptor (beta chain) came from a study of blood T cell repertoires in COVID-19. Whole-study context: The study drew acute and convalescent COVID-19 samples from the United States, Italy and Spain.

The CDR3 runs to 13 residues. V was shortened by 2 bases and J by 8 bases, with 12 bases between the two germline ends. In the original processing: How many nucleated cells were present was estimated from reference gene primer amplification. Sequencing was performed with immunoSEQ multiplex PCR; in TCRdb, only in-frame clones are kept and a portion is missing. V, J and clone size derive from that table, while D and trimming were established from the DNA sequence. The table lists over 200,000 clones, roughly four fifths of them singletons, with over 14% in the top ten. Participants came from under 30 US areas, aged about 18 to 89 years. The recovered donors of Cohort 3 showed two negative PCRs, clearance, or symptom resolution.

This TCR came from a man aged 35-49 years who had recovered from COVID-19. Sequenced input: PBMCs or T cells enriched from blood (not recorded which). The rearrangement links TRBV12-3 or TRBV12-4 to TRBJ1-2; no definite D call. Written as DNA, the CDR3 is TGTGCCAGCAGTTTATTGGTTGAGAGCGGCTACACCTTC. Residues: CASSLLVESGYTF.